This T cell receptor beta chain is drawn from a study of cytomegalovirus exposure and HLA in healthy donors. Amplification used 60 Vbeta primers and 13 Jbeta primers. The protocol was immunoSEQ multiplex PCR, while the TCRdb copy is restricted to in-frame clones and leaves out a portion. The table lists about 130,000 clones, roughly 80% of them singletons. What was sequenced was PBMCs. The TCR was taken from a boy younger than 18 in good health and CMV-seronegative.

Here the CDR3 DNA reads TGTGCCATCATGGGCCTCAGCTCCTACGAGCAGTACTTC. As protein: CAIMGLSSYEQYF. This chain uses TRBV10-3 with TRBJ2-7; D remains unclear. With 7 bases removed from V and 0 bases from J, the gap between germline ends came to 10 bases. This CDR3 is 13 amino acids long. Germline-derived CDR1 and CDR2 are ENHRY and SYGVKD.